This TCR beta chain is from a study of cytomegalovirus exposure and HLA in healthy donors. Separate from the roughly 700-subject first cohort, the roughly 120-subject validation cohort was the one that the donors belonged to. Regarding this clone: Its target is unknown.

The protocol was immunoSEQ multiplex PCR, while the TCRdb copy is restricted to in-frame clones and leaves out a portion. The data show more than 85,000 clones, over 85% seen once. General study points: Subsequent analysis showed first-cohort TCR clusters tending to co-occur in more than 95 validation repertoires.

V dropped 2 bases and J dropped 6; count of bases not matched to a gene: 3. CDR3 length equals 14 residues. The germline gives CDR1 MNHNS, CDR2 SASEGT. Sample: PBMCs. The origin of this receptor is a woman between 18 and 29 years old in good health and CMV-seronegative. J is TRBJ1-2 and V is TRBV6-1; TRBD1 aligns across 10 bases. The CDR3 sequence is CASSEWGTGDGYTF. In nucleotides, the CDR3 is TGTGCCAGCAGTGAATGGGGGACAGGGGATGGCTACACCTTC.